The 10 T cell receptor beta chains in this list originate from one sample, sequenced in a study of blood T cell repertoires in COVID-19 (TCRdb year 2020). Libraries were constructed by the immunoSEQ multiplex PCR assay. The table was pulled from immuneACCESS by TCRdb, which kept in-frame rearrangements only. Such tables lose some clones; where checked, under half of the loss comes from unresolved V genes, and the rest has no known cause. The sample data list around 61,000 clones, and 80% to 90% of these were observed just once. Clones ranked in the top ten supply about 46% of the sample. The material sequenced was peripheral blood. All receptors derive from a woman aged 60-75 years with COVID-19, enrolled during active disease.

The genes are TRBV3-1 (or the pseudogene TRBV3-2) and TRBJ1-6, with D possibly TRBD1 on 5 matching bases. Between the trimmed V and J ends, which lost 3 bases and 5 bases, there was a span of 14 bases. CDR1 and CDR2 from the germline V gene are LGHDT and YNNKEL (reference sequence). This CDR3 spans 16 amino acids. CDR3 DNA sequence: TGTGCCAGCAGCCACCGGGGGAGGGGCCATAATTCACCCCTCCACTTT. Its protein is CASSHRGRGHNSPLHF.

This chain connects TRBV18 to TRBJ2-6, with D possibly matching TRBD2 (6 bases). This CDR3 contains 16 residues. Germline V gene sequence: CDR1 KGHSH, CDR2 LQKENI. Trimming stripped 5 bases from V and 4 bases from J, with 15 bases between. The CDR3 nucleotides are TGTGCCAGCTCAAGGGACGGGGGAGGAGGGGCCAACGTCCTGACTTTC. Translated: CASSRDGGGGANVLTF. The entire variable domain, with the rest obtained from reference TRBV18 and TRBJ2-6, is as follows: NAGVMQNPRHLVRRRGQEARLRCSPMKGHSHVYWYRQLPEEGLKFMVYLQKENIIDESGMPKERFSAEFPKEGPSILRIQQVVRGDSAAYFCASSRDGGGGANVLTFGAGSRLTVL.

The rearrangement joins TRBV18 to TRBJ2-1; 7 nucleotides line up with TRBD2. The CDR3 sequence is 18 residues long. V lost 1 base, J lost 0 bases, and 9 bases stayed unmatched. Germline values: CDR1 KGHSH, CDR2 LQKENI. The CDR3 nucleotides are TGTGCCAGCTCACCACGACTAGCCGGCCGGAGCTCCTACAATGAGCAGTTCTTC. Translation: CASSPRLAGRSSYNEQFF.

The gene calls are TRBV19 and TRBJ2-1; perhaps TRBD1 as D (5 bases). This CDR3 contains 13 residues. CDR1 LNHDA and CDR2 SQIVND come from the germline V gene (reference sequence). Trimming shortened V by 6 bases and J by 7 bases, and 13 bases separated the two germline ends. The CDR3 is CASRPRGSNEQFF. The DNA of the CDR3 is TGTGCCAGTAGGCCTAGGGGCTCTAATGAGCAGTTCTTC.

V usage is TRBV4-3 and J usage is TRBJ2-5; TRBD2 matches at 9 bases. With 0 bases clipped from V and 6 bases from J, the junction kept 11 bases outside the gene matches. Germline V gives CDR1 LGHNA, CDR2 YSLEER. This CDR3 has 17 residues. The CDR3 sequence is CASSQDASGGLGQTQYF. The CDR3 DNA reads TGCGCCAGCAGCCAAGATGCGAGCGGGGGGCTCGGGCAGACCCAGTACTTC.

This clone has just one count. The chain has TRBV11-2 and TRBJ1-2; 12 bases match TRBD1. Germline trimming cut 3 bases from V and 4 bases from J; bases unmatched to any gene: 9. From germline, CDR1 is SGHAT and CDR2 FQNNGV. The CDR3 loop spans 17 amino acids. The DNA for the CDR3 is TGTGCCAGCAGCTTGGCCTCGGGACAGGGGGCGGGCTATGGCTACACCTTC. As protein: CASSLASGQGAGYGYTF.

V and J are TRBV30 and TRBJ2-7; 9 bases match TRBD1. The V and J ends lost 5 bases and 7 bases, in that order; junction bases with no gene match: 6. CDR3 length: 12 residues. Germline CDR1 reads GTSNPN; CDR2 reads SVGIG (reference sequence). Here the CDR3 reads CAWARTGVEQYF. In nucleotides, the CDR3 is TGTGCCTGGGCCCGGACAGGGGTTGAGCAGTACTTC.

The V and J genes are TRBV6-6 and TRBJ1-1, with 8 bases lining up with TRBD1. CDR3 length: 13 amino acids. Losses at the gene ends were 5 bases for V and 6 bases for J; bases not matched to a gene: 5. Germline V lookup: CDR1 MNHNY, CDR2 SVGAGI (reference sequence). The CDR3 here is CASSMQGASEAFF. The CDR3 coding sequence is TGTGCCAGCAGTATGCAGGGGGCATCTGAAGCTTTCTTT.

This clone was seen a few times. The chain employs TRBV25-1 and TRBJ2-5; weak D call: TRBD2 (6 bases). Germline V CDR1 and CDR2: MGHDK, SYGVNS. V lost 5 bases to trimming and J lost 5 bases, with 15 bases between them. The CDR3 consists of 14 residues. The CDR3 DNA reads as TGTGCCAGCAGTCCAAAAACCGGGACTGAGACCCAGTACTTC. It yields the protein CASSPKTGTETQYF.

V is TRBV4-1 and J is TRBJ1-4, with 9 bases lining up with TRBD1. Germline lookup yields CDR1 MGHRA and CDR2 YSYEKL. The CDR3 is made up of 15 amino acids. Unmatched junction bases numbered 5, after V lost 1 base and J lost 8 bases. The CDR3 nucleotides are TGCGCCAGCAGCCAAGGGGCGGGACAGGGAGAAAAACTGTTTTTT. Its translation: CASSQGAGQGEKLFF.